This record covers a single T cell receptor beta chain. Here immunoSEQ multiplex PCR was the method, and the copy in TCRdb shows in-frame clones only, minus some. The repertoire has under 100,000 clones, roughly nine tenths of them found once; the top ten carry approximately 4.8%. These data come from a study of Tregs in tolerant kidney transplant recipients. Germline V gene sequence: CDR1 SEHNR, CDR2 FQNEAQ (reference sequence). This CDR3 contains 16 residues. The J segment lost 2 bases and the V segment lost 5 bases, leaving 10 bases of the junction unmatched. Unstimulated regulatory T cells (CD4+CD25+CD127-), CD4+CD25- non-regulatory cells, CD4 and CD8 cells were FACS-sorted from thawed PBMCs.

The specimen sequenced was CD8+ T cells from blood. The J gene is TRBJ2-3, the V gene TRBV7-9; 7 positions match TRBD2. This receptor was obtained from a human donor in good health. CDR3 in amino acids: CASSPPLADNTDTQYF. The CDR3 bases are TGTGCCAGCAGCCCTCCCCTAGCGGACAACACAGATACGCAGTATTTT.